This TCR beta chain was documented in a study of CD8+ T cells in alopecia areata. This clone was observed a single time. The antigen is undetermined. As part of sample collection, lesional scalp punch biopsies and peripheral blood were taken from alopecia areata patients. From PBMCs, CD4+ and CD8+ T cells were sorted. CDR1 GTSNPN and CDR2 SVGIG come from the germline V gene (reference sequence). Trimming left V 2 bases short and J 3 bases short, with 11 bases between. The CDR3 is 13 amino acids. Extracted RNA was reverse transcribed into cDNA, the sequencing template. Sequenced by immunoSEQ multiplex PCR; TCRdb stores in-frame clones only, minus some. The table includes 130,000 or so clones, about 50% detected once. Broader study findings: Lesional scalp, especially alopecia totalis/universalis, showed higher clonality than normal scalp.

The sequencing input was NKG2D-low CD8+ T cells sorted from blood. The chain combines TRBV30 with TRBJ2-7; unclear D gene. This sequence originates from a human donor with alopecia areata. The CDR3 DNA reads TGTGCCTGGAGTTCTGGCACCGTCTACGAGCAGTACTTC. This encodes CAWSSGTVYEQYF.